Below are 9 T cell receptor beta chains sequenced from a single sample in a study of shared clonotypes between healthy human individuals. The protocol was immunoSEQ multiplex PCR, while the TCRdb copy is restricted to in-frame clones and leaves out a portion. Among about 1 million clones listed, under 80% were seen once. Sequenced sample: memory CD4+ T cells sorted from blood. Indicated subset: CD45RA-negative fraction. The source is a man aged 18 to 35 in good health.

The V gene is TRBV9, the J gene TRBJ2-7, with D perhaps matching TRBD1 (5 bases). The length of the CDR3 is 15 residues. CDR1 SGDLS and CDR2 YYNGEE come from the germline V gene. V dropped 0 bases and J dropped 1 base, with 11 bases sitting between them. As DNA, the CDR3 is TGTGCCAGCAGCGTAGGAGAAGGGGAATCCTACGAGCAGTACTTC. This codes for CASSVGEGESYEQYF.

This clone was seen only once. The rearrangement joins TRBV5-1 to TRBJ1-1, with unresolved D. The CDR3 runs to 15 residues. With 4 bases removed from V and 0 bases from J, the gap between germline ends came to 13 bases. The germline V gene has CDR1 SGHRS and CDR2 YFSETQ. CDR3 loop: CASSLNRELNTEAFF. DNA of the CDR3: TGCGCCAGCAGCCTGAACCGGGAATTGAACACTGAAGCTTTCTTT.

The rearrangement uses TRBV27 and TRBJ1-3; 10 nucleotides line up with TRBD1. From germline, CDR1 is MNHEY and CDR2 SMNVEV (reference sequence). The CDR3 contains 16 residues. The junction had 1 base not matched to a gene; V was cut back by 0 bases and J by 2 bases. Here the CDR3 reads CASSLSGTGAGNTIYF. CDR3 nucleotides: TGTGCCAGCAGTTTATCCGGGACAGGGGCTGGAAACACCATATATTTT.

The chain uses TRBV28 and TRBJ2-7; D is unresolved. CDR3 length: 15 residues. From germline, CDR1 is MDHEN and CDR2 SYDVKM. V lost 2 bases to trimming and J lost 1 base, with 12 bases between them. The CDR3 DNA is TGTGCCAGCAGTTTAAAGGGATGGGGTTCCTACGAGCAGTACTTC. It specifies CASSLKGWGSYEQYF.

This clone came up a few times. V gene TRBV27 combines with J gene TRBJ1-1; a weak D match, TRBD1 (6 bases). V lost 3 bases and J lost 2, with 10 bases in between. The CDR3 loop spans 14 amino acids. Germline V CDR1 and CDR2: MNHEY, SMNVEV (reference sequence). CDR3 coding DNA: TGTGCCAGCAGTTTGGGGGCCGGCAACACTGAAGCTTTCTTT. Translated: CASSLGAGNTEAFF.

In its sample, this clone was seen once. The chain employs TRBV28 and TRBJ1-2; the D is unclear. Trimming cost V 10 bases and J 0 bases, with 24 bases left between them. CDR1 and CDR2 (germline): MDHEN, SYDVKM. CDR3 length: 17 amino acids. The CDR3 is CATFPPTGGIANYGYTF. DNA of the CDR3: TGTGCCACCTTCCCCCCCACGGGCGGGATCGCTAACTATGGCTACACCTTC.

V gene TRBV18 combines with J gene TRBJ1-4, with 7 bases identical to TRBD1. This CDR3 region has 13 residues. Germline V lookup: CDR1 KGHSH, CDR2 LQKENI. J gave up 14 bases and V 1 base, and 7 bases lay outside the gene matches. The CDR3 protein is CASSPRQGERLFF. CDR3 nucleotides: TGTGCCAGCTCACCACGTCAGGGGGAAAGGCTGTTTTTT.

This chain joins TRBV19 and TRBJ2-5; no clear D gene. CDR1 LNHDA and CDR2 SQIVND come from the germline V gene (reference sequence). This CDR3 has 13 amino acids. Between the trimmed V and J ends, which lost 3 bases and 2 bases, there was a span of 7 bases. The CDR3 here is CASSILWQETQYF. The CDR3 DNA sequence: TGTGCCAGTAGTATTTTATGGCAAGAGACCCAGTACTTC.

The chain is built from TRBV27 and TRBJ1-5; possible D gene TRBD1, 5 bases. CDR1 is MNHEY and CDR2 is SMNVEV in the germline V gene (reference sequence). Trimming left V 5 bases short and J 6 bases short, with 26 bases between. The CDR3 sequence is 18 residues long. In DNA, the CDR3 is TGTGCCAGCAGTCCCTCTCGAGCCGGGACCCAGAGGGTTCAGCCCCAGCATTTT. Amino acid sequence: CASSPSRAGTQRVQPQHF.